The 8 T cell receptor beta chains reported below all come from one sample, sequenced in a study of cytomegalovirus exposure and HLA in healthy donors (dated by TCRdb to the late 2010s). The library was made by the immunoSEQ multiplex PCR assay. A mixture of 60 forward primers for TCR Vbeta segments and 13 reverse primers for TCR Jbeta segments was used in the multiplex PCR. TCRdb stores this immuneACCESS table with in-frame sequences only. Part of the clones is absent; in the studies checked, under half of the shortfall reflects unresolved V genes, and no reason is known for the rest. The sample includes over 150,000 clones, with roughly four fifths observed a single time. The ten largest clones represent about 10% of the sample. The sample was PBMCs. Source of these receptors: a man aged 45-60 years in good health and CMV-seropositive.

This chain joins TRBV11-2 and TRBJ1-1, with 12 bases fitting TRBD1. CDR1 is SGHAT and CDR2 is FQNNGV in the germline V gene. The ends lost 5 bases at V and 2 bases at J; junction bases unmatched: 3. The length of the CDR3 is 15 residues. For the CDR3, the DNA is TGTGCCAGCAGCAGGGACAGGGGGCCCAACACTGAAGCTTTCTTT. Encoded protein: CASSRDRGPNTEAFF.

The rearrangement joins TRBV7-9 to TRBJ2-3; tentative D call: TRBD2 (5 bases). Trimming shortened V by 1 base and J by 2 bases, and 10 bases separated the two germline ends. The length of the CDR3 is 15 residues. CDR1 is SEHNR and CDR2 is FQNEAQ in the germline V gene (reference sequence). The CDR3 region is CASSLGTGPTDTQYF. The CDR3 bases are TGTGCCAGCAGCTTAGGGACTGGCCCCACAGATACGCAGTATTTT. Using reference TRBV7-9 and TRBJ2-3 for the parts outside the CDR3, the full variable domain is DTGVSQNPRHKITKRGQNVTFRCDPISEHNRLYWYRQTLGQGPEFLTYFQNEAQLEKSRLLSDRFSAERPKGSFSTLEIQRTEQGDSAMYLCASSLGTGPTDTQYFGPGTRLTVL.

This chain links TRBV11-1 with TRBJ2-7; perhaps TRBD1 as D (6 bases). The V and J ends lost 5 bases and 0 bases respectively, with 17 bases between them. Germline loops: CDR1 SGHAT, CDR2 FQDESV (reference sequence). The length of the CDR3 is 16 residues. The CDR3 spells CASSPWMARGSYEQYF. The CDR3 DNA sequence: TGTGCCAGCAGCCCCTGGATGGCCAGGGGCTCCTACGAGCAGTACTTC.

The rearrangement joins TRBV6-6 to TRBJ2-3, with D possibly being TRBD2 (7 bases). CDR3 length: 15 residues. V was trimmed by 1 base and J by 2 bases, leaving 10 bases between them. Germline V gives CDR1 MNHNY, CDR2 SVGAGI (reference sequence). This CDR3 is CASSYYRGATDTQYF. CDR3 DNA: TGTGCCAGCAGTTACTATCGGGGGGCCACAGATACGCAGTATTTT.

The J gene is TRBJ2-2, the V gene TRBV28; TRBD2 aligns across 11 bases. V lost 6 bases, J lost 6 bases, and 6 bases stayed unmatched. Looked up from germline, CDR1 is MDHEN and CDR2 is SYDVKM. This CDR3 region has 15 residues. The CDR3 protein is CASSRLAGIAGELFF. The CDR3 coding sequence is TGTGCCAGCAGCCGACTAGCGGGAATCGCCGGGGAGCTGTTTTTT.

This clone appeared a few times. The V gene is TRBV30, the J gene TRBJ2-5; possibly TRBD2 for D (6 bases). Per germline, CDR1 GTSNPN and CDR2 SVGIG (reference sequence). The germline V and J ends were trimmed by 2 bases and 1 base, with 11 bases remaining between them. The CDR3 contains 14 residues. The CDR3 DNA is TGTGCCTGGAGTTCTCGGACTATCCAAGAGACCCAGTACTTC. This gives the protein CAWSSRTIQETQYF.

This chain uses TRBV9 with TRBJ2-5; 8 bases are a match to TRBD1. In germline, CDR1 is SGDLS, CDR2 YYNGEE. V gave up 4 bases and J gave up 0 bases; unmatched junction bases: 5. The CDR3 consists of 15 residues. The CDR3 nucleotides read TGTGCCAGCAGCCAGGGGGCATTGTACCAAGAGACCCAGTACTTC. This translates into CASSQGALYQETQYF.

This clone was detected once. The rearrangement uses TRBV11-3 and TRBJ2-6, with D uncertain. Trimming cost V 6 bases and J 0 bases, with 12 bases left between them. This CDR3 region has 16 residues. Germline V gene lookup returns CDR1 SGHNT and CDR2 YENEEA. The CDR3: CASRITQRSGANVLTF. Here the CDR3 DNA reads TGTGCCAGCAGAATAACACAACGCTCTGGGGCCAACGTCCTGACTTTC.